The sequence of this T cell receptor beta chain was determined in a study of blood T cell repertoires in COVID-19. Study in general: The samples span acute and convalescent COVID-19 from the United States, Italy and Spain. T cells, B-cell-depleted T cells, or PBMCs supplied cDNA or gDNA.

V shed 3 bases, J shed 6 bases, and the junction held 5 bases outside the gene matches. Looked up from germline, CDR1 is SEHNR and CDR2 is FQNEAQ (reference sequence). The CDR3 totals 15 residues. TCRdb's copy holds only in-frame clones and misses some; the assay was immunoSEQ multiplex PCR. The table includes about 170,000 clones, around 90% detected once. This chain uses TRBV7-9 with TRBJ2-2; 9 bases are shared with TRBD2. The sample was peripheral blood. This TCR was sampled from a man between 60 and 70 years old with acute or convalescent COVID-19. CDR3 nucleotides: TGTGCCAGCAGCTTCGTAGCGGGAGTAGCCGGGGAGCTGTTTTTT. It yields the protein CASSFVAGVAGELFF.